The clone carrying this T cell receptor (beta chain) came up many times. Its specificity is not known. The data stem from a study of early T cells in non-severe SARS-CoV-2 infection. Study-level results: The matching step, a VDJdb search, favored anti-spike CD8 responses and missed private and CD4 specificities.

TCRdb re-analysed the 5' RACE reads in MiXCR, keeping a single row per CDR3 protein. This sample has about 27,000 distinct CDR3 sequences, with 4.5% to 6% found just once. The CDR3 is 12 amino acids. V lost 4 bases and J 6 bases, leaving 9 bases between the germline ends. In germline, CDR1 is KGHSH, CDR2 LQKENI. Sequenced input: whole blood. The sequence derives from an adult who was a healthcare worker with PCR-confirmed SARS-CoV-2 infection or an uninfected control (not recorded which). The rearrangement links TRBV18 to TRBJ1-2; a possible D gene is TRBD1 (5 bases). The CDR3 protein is CASSQGGDGYTF. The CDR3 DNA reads TGTGCCAGCTCACAAGGAGGGGATGGCTACACCTTC.